A single sample gave rise to the 17 T cell receptor beta chains below, sequenced in a study of cytotoxic CD8 clonotypes in ibrutinib-treated CLL. The method was immunoSEQ multiplex PCR; TCRdb's version includes in-frame clones alone and lacks a portion of them. The table includes some 93,000 clones, 70% to 85% detected once. The source was PBMCs, collected after 12 months of ibrutinib treatment. Source of these receptors: a human donor with chronic lymphocytic leukemia.

Concerning this clone itself: The junction does not match germline at one end; this may be a read error. The rearrangement joins TRBV7-7 to TRBJ2-5, with D unclear. This CDR3 contains 16 residues. Germline assignment: CDR1 SSHAT and CDR2 FNYEAQ (reference sequence). The CDR3 loop reads CASSPGRAVGVETQYF. CDR3 DNA sequence: TGTGCTAGCAGCCCAGGCCGGGCCGTTGGTGTGGAGACCCAGTACTTC.

V gene TRBV7-2 combines with J gene TRBJ2-7; D may match TRBD1 or TRBD2 (5 bases each). The CDR3 contains 14 residues. From germline, CDR1 is SGHTA and CDR2 FQGNSA. Trimming took off 5 bases at V and 2 bases at J, with 13 bases between the two ends. In DNA form, the CDR3 reads TGTGCCAGCAGCGCCGGGACGGACGCCTACGAGCAGTACTTC. Translating it yields CASSAGTDAYEQYF.

The chain couples TRBV7-3 to TRBJ1-1; D remains ambiguous. The CDR3 extends over 14 amino acids. Between the trimmed V and J ends, which lost 1 base and 6 bases, there was a span of 12 bases. Germline CDR1 and CDR2: SGHTA and FQGTGA. This CDR3 reads CASSLMGSPPEAFF. CDR3 in DNA: TGTGCCAGCAGCTTAATGGGTTCCCCCCCTGAAGCTTTCTTT.

This chain uses TRBV5-4 with TRBJ2-7, with D possibly TRBD1 on 6 matching bases. Trimming shortened V by 3 bases and J by 3 bases, and 10 bases separated the two germline ends. Germline CDR1 is SGHNT and CDR2 is YYREEE (reference sequence). This CDR3 is 13 amino acids long. The CDR3 sequence is CASSSGVLYEQYF. CDR3 in DNA: TGTGCCAGCAGCTCAGGGGTCCTCTACGAGCAGTACTTC.

The J gene is TRBJ2-5, the V gene TRBV21-1; the table's D call, TRBD1, was not checked against the DNA. TRBV21-1 is an annotated pseudogene. This CDR3 is built from 15 residues. The CDR3 sequence is CASSAGTEGRKTQYF. Written as DNA, the CDR3 is TGTGCCAGCAGCGCCGGGACAGAAGGGAGGAAGACCCAGTACTTC.

This rearrangement joins TRBV7-2 to TRBJ1-1; no firm D call. The ends were cut back, 1 base at V and 4 bases at J, with 19 bases in the middle. Germline V gene lookup returns CDR1 SGHTA and CDR2 FQGNSA. CDR3 length: 17 amino acids. This CDR3 is CASSLEVTLGVGTEAFF. The DNA for the CDR3 is TGTGCCAGCAGCTTAGAGGTCACCCTCGGCGTGGGCACTGAAGCTTTCTTT.

This clone was observed at least ten times. The chain recombines TRBV7-9 with TRBJ1-1; possible D gene TRBD1, 6 bases. Trimming pared 3 bases from V and 1 base from J, leaving 9 bases between. CDR1 and CDR2 (germline): SEHNR, FQNEAQ (reference sequence). The CDR3 totals 14 residues. Here the CDR3 DNA reads TGTGCCAGCAGCTTGGACAGATGGAACACTGAAGCTTTCTTT. It encodes CASSLDRWNTEAFF.

The chain links TRBV18 to TRBJ1-2, with D uncertain. Trimming removed 4 bases from V and 6 bases from J, with 12 bases in between. Germline CDR1 reads KGHSH; CDR2 reads LQKENI. The CDR3 runs to 13 residues. The CDR3 is CASSRLTGDGYTF. In DNA, the CDR3 is TGTGCCAGCTCACGTCTCACTGGGGATGGCTACACCTTC. The entire variable domain, with the rest obtained from reference TRBV18 and TRBJ1-2, is as follows: NAGVMQNPRHLVRRRGQEARLRCSPMKGHSHVYWYRQLPEEGLKFMVYLQKENIIDESGMPKERFSAEFPKEGPSILRIQQVVRGDSAAYFCASSRLTGDGYTFGSGTRLTVV.

This rearrangement joins TRBV6-5 to TRBJ2-7; 8 bases align to TRBD1. Germline CDR1 reads MNHEY; CDR2 reads SVGAGI. CDR3 length equals 13 residues. The ends lost 4 bases at V and 4 bases at J; junction bases unmatched: 3. This CDR3 reads CASSSGTGYEQYF. CDR3 nucleotides: TGTGCCAGCAGTTCCGGGACAGGTTACGAGCAGTACTTC.

In DNA, the CDR3 is TGTGCCAGCAGCCCGGGGGGGAGCCTGAACACTGAAGCTTTCTTT. It is translated as CASSPGGSLNTEAFF. The rearrangement joins TRBV14 to TRBJ1-1; D may be TRBD1 (5 bases). The germline gives CDR1 SGHDN, CDR2 FVKESK. The germline V and J ends were trimmed by 4 bases and 0 bases, with 12 bases remaining between them. This CDR3 contains 15 residues.

The chain couples TRBV7-8 to TRBJ2-5; D is uncertain. The CDR3 extends over 12 amino acids. The germline V gene has CDR1 SGHVS and CDR2 FQNEAQ. The V and J ends lost 10 bases and 1 base respectively, with 10 bases between them. This chain's CDR3 is CATTPVQETQYF. The DNA for the CDR3 is TGTGCCACCACACCCGTCCAAGAGACCCAGTACTTC.

The chain links TRBV7-9 to TRBJ2-7; 8 nucleotides line up with TRBD1. With 8 bases clipped from V and 4 bases from J, the junction kept 7 bases outside the gene matches. This CDR3 is built from 13 residues. Germline V gene sequence: CDR1 SEHNR, CDR2 FQNEAQ (reference sequence). The CDR3 DNA reads as TGTGCCAGCGCCCCAGGGGGCAGGTACGAGCAGTACTTC. Its protein product is CASAPGGRYEQYF. The full variable domain, in which reference TRBV7-9 and TRBJ2-7 provide the parts outside the CDR3, is DTGVSQNPRHKITKRGQNVTFRCDPISEHNRLYWYRQTLGQGPEFLTYFQNEAQLEKSRLLSDRFSAERPKGSFSTLEIQRTEQGDSAMYLCASAPGGRYEQYFGPGTRLTVT.

This chain joins TRBV7-9 and TRBJ1-2; maybe TRBD1 (6 bases). Per the germline V gene, CDR1 is SEHNR and CDR2 is FQNEAQ (reference sequence). Trimming pared 6 bases from V and 1 base from J, leaving 12 bases between. The CDR3 consists of 14 residues. CDR3 in amino acids: CASSPGTHNYGYTF. Written as DNA, the CDR3 is TGTGCCAGCAGTCCCGGGACACATAACTATGGCTACACCTTC.

This sequence joins TRBV6-1 and TRBJ2-1; D tentatively fits TRBD1 or TRBD2 (5 bases each). Trimming removed 7 bases at V and 7 bases at J, with 17 bases between. Germline loops: CDR1 MNHNS, CDR2 SASEGT. The CDR3 has 14 amino acids. The CDR3: CASKPGRERNEQFF. The CDR3 DNA is TGTGCCAGCAAGCCGGGACGGGAACGTAATGAGCAGTTCTTC.

The chain combines TRBV4-3 with TRBJ2-3; weak D call: TRBD2 (6 bases). This CDR3 has 13 residues. Trimming removed 5 bases at V and 0 bases at J, with 6 bases between. Germline V gene data show CDR1 as LGHNA and CDR2 as YSLEER. Here the CDR3 DNA reads TGCGCCAGCAGCGGGGGGAGCACAGATACGCAGTATTTT. The encoded protein is CASSGGSTDTQYF.

The chain links TRBV19 to TRBJ2-7, with D unclear. This CDR3 is built from 13 residues. V lost 4 bases, J lost 6 bases, and 13 bases lay in between. CDR1 is LNHDA and CDR2 is SQIVND in the germline V gene (reference sequence). CDR3 nucleotide sequence: TGTGCCAGTAGTACTGCATGGGGTCGCGAGCAGTACTTC. Translated, it gives CASSTAWGREQYF.

This clone has more than one count but fewer than ten. The genes are TRBV11-2 and TRBJ1-6; D gene unclear. From germline, CDR1 is SGHAT and CDR2 FQNNGV. CDR3 size: 13 residues. V lost 3 bases to trimming and J lost 7 bases, with 7 bases between them. In nucleotides, the CDR3 is TGTGCCAGCAGCTTGCTGGGGAATTCACCCCTCCACTTT. It yields the protein CASSLLGNSPLHF.